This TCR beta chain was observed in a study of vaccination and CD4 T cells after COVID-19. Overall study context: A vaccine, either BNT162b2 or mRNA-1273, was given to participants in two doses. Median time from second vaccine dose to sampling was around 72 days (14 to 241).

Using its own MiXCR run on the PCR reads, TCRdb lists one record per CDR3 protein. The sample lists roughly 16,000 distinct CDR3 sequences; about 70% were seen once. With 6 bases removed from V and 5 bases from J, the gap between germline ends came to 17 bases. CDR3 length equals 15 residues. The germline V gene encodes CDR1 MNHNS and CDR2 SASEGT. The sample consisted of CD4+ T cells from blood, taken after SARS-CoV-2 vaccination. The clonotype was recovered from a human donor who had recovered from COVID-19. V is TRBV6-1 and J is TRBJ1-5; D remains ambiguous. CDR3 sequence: CASSPLTTIHQPQHF. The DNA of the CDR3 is TGTGCCAGCAGCCCCCTTACCACCATACATCAGCCCCAGCATTTT.